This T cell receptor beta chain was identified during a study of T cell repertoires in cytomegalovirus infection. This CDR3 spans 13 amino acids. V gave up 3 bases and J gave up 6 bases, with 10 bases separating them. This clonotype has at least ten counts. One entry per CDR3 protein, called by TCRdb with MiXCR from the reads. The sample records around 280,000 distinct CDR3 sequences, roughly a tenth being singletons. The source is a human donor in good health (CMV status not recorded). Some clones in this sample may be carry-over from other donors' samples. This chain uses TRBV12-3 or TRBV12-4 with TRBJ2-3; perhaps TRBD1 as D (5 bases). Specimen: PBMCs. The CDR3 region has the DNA TGTGCCAGCAGTTTTTCGCAGGGTGATACGCAGTATTTT. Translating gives CASSFSQGDTQYF.